Following are 19 T cell receptor beta chains from one sample sequenced in a study of human T cells and chemical hapten exposure. Time point meaning: pre-sensitization, week 0. This sample's treatment: therapeutic diphenylcyclopropenone sensitization with weekly scalp DPC. TCRdb ran MiXCR on the RACE reads and lists one entry per CDR3 protein. The table includes roughly 50,000 distinct CDR3 sequences, over 9% detected once. This material consisted of whole blood, taken in connection with sensitization to the hapten diphenylcyclopropenone (DPC). The receptors shown here come from a middle-aged man with alopecia areata. Some clones in this sample may be carry-over from other donors' samples.

This clonotype was detected many times. The V and J genes are TRBV19 and TRBJ2-3; 10 bases map to TRBD2. In germline, CDR1 is LNHDA, CDR2 SQIVND (reference sequence). CDR3 length: 12 residues. V lost 3 bases, J lost 10 bases, and 1 base stayed unmatched. In nucleotides, the CDR3 is TGTGCCAGTAGTATGGGGACTAGCGCGCAGTATTTT. Residues: CASSMGTSAQYF.

This clonotype was detected only a few times. The J gene is TRBJ2-3, the V gene TRBV7-3; D perhaps matches TRBD1 (6 bases). Trimming pared 4 bases from V and 0 bases from J, leaving 11 bases between. CDR3 length: 15 amino acids. Germline CDR1 SGHTA, CDR2 FQGTGA. The CDR3 nucleotides are TGTGCCAGCAGCTCAACAGGGTGGAGCACAGATACGCAGTATTTT. Translation gives CASSSTGWSTDTQYF.

V gene TRBV6-4 combines with J gene TRBJ2-1; tentative D call: TRBD2 (7 bases). Per the germline V gene, CDR1 is MRHNA and CDR2 is SNTAGT. This CDR3 is built from 15 residues. Trimming shortened V by 0 bases and J by 7 bases, and 13 bases separated the two germline ends. CDR3 nucleotides: TGTGCCAGCAGTGACTCGGGGGGGGCTTTTAATGAGCAGTTCTTC. Translating it yields CASSDSGGAFNEQFF.

This clonotype was detected a few times. The J gene is TRBJ2-7, the V gene TRBV6-2 or TRBV6-3, with D possibly being TRBD1 or TRBD2 (5 bases each). The CDR3 runs 14 residues. Trimming took off 7 bases at V and 1 base at J, with 14 bases between the two ends. The germline V gene has CDR1 MNHEY and CDR2 SVGEGT. The CDR3 DNA reads as TGTGCCAGCAACTCCGGGACGGATTCCTACGAGCAGTACTTC. Amino acid sequence: CASNSGTDSYEQYF.

V is TRBV6-1 and J is TRBJ2-7; 10 bases fit TRBD2. The CDR3 has 12 residues. The V segment lost 6 bases and the J segment 6 bases; nucleotides outside the gene matches: 2. Per the germline V gene, CDR1 is MNHNS and CDR2 is SASEGT. CDR3 nucleotides: TGTGCCAGCAGACTAGCGGGGTCCGAGCAGTACTTC. Translation: CASRLAGSEQYF.

In this sample, this clonotype turned up a few times. The V and J genes are TRBV20-1 and TRBJ2-7; 9 bases map to TRBD1. Germline lookup yields CDR1 DFQATT and CDR2 SNEGSKA (reference sequence). The CDR3 loop spans 12 amino acids. V lost 3 bases, J lost 9 bases, and 6 bases stayed unmatched. CDR3 nucleotide sequence: TGCAGTGCTAGCGGGGACAGGGACGGGCAGTACTTC. Encoded protein: CSASGDRDGQYF.

The CDR3 here is CASIGFLNRDEQYF. The CDR3 DNA is TGTGCCAGCATCGGGTTCCTAAACAGGGACGAGCAGTACTTC. The chain uses TRBV2 and TRBJ2-7; tentative D call: TRBD1 (6 bases). This CDR3 has 14 residues. CDR1 is SNHLY and CDR2 is FYNNEI in the germline V gene. V gave up 7 bases and J gave up 5 bases, with 18 bases separating them.

Ten or more counts support this clonotype. The rearrangement joins TRBV5-4 to TRBJ2-3; maybe TRBD2 (6 bases). Trimming shortened V by 0 bases and J by 2 bases, and 13 bases separated the two germline ends. Per the germline V gene, CDR1 is SGHNT and CDR2 is YYREEE (reference sequence). The CDR3 spans 16 residues. This CDR3 is CASSLGAGPDTDTQYF. The CDR3 bases are TGTGCCAGCAGCTTGGGGGCGGGACCTGACACAGATACGCAGTATTTT.

This chain joins TRBV5-1 and TRBJ2-3; D remains ambiguous. Germline V gene sequence: CDR1 SGHRS, CDR2 YFSETQ. This CDR3 is built from 15 residues. V lost 1 base and J lost 1, with 10 bases in between. The CDR3 spells CASSLRDLGTDTQYF. The CDR3 coding sequence is TGCGCCAGCAGCTTGAGAGACCTAGGCACAGATACGCAGTATTTT.

In this sample, this clonotype turned up many times. V and J are TRBV16 and TRBJ2-7, with D possibly TRBD2 on 5 matching bases. The CDR3 runs 13 residues. Trimming removed 0 bases from V and 7 bases from J, with 10 bases in between. Germline V gives CDR1 KGHSY, CDR2 FQNENV. CDR3 in DNA: TGTGCCAGCAGCCAATCACTCCGGGGAGAGCAGTACTTC. It codes for CASSQSLRGEQYF.

The sample holds many counts of this clonotype. The V and J genes are TRBV12-3 or TRBV12-4 and TRBJ2-7; 8 bases are a match to TRBD1. V shed 5 bases, J shed 3 bases, and the junction held 6 bases outside the gene matches. This CDR3 has 14 amino acids. This CDR3 is CASSLFDRGYEQYF. In DNA, the CDR3 is TGTGCCAGCAGTCTCTTCGACAGGGGCTACGAGCAGTACTTC.

This clonotype was counted many times. The chain carries TRBV7-2 and TRBJ1-5; D gene ambiguous. The germline gives CDR1 SGHTA, CDR2 FQGNSA. This CDR3 has 13 amino acids. V was shortened by 2 bases and J by 1 base, with 3 bases between the two germline ends. CDR3 in DNA: TGTGCCAGCAGCTTACAGAGCAATCAGCCCCAGCATTTT. Encoded protein: CASSLQSNQPQHF.

This chain connects TRBV25-1 to TRBJ2-7; D is perhaps TRBD1 (6 bases). Between the trimmed V and J ends, which lost 8 bases and 5 bases, there was a span of 19 bases. Germline V CDR1 and CDR2: MGHDK, SYGVNS. This CDR3 has 14 residues. The CDR3 bases are TGTGCCAGCGTCGCCTCGGACAGATCCCACGAGCAGTACTTC. It is translated as CASVASDRSHEQYF.

This clonotype was recorded at least ten times. V and J are TRBV15 and TRBJ2-7; 9 nucleotides line up with TRBD1. V shed 1 base, J shed 6 bases, and the junction held 16 bases outside the gene matches. Looked up from germline, CDR1 is LNHNV and CDR2 is YYDKDF (reference sequence). The CDR3 has 18 amino acids. The CDR3 DNA follows: TGTGCCACCAGCAGAGGTGGGACAGGGTTCTTGGCGGCGCGCGAGCAGTACTTC. Residues: CATSRGGTGFLAAREQYF.

This clonotype has at least ten counts. The J gene is TRBJ1-4, the V gene TRBV2; D ambiguous. In germline, CDR1 is SNHLY, CDR2 FYNNEI. This CDR3 comprises 13 residues. V lost 0 bases, J lost 7 bases, and 6 bases lay in between. As DNA, the CDR3 is TGTGCCAGCAGTGAAGCGCTAAGTGAAAAACTGTTTTTT. Its translation: CASSEALSEKLFF.

This clonotype was detected many times. The J gene is TRBJ1-2, the V gene TRBV11-2, with D unresolved. The CDR3 sequence is 11 residues long. From germline, CDR1 is SGHAT and CDR2 FQNNGV. V shed 7 bases and J shed 6 bases, with 9 bases lying between them. The DNA of the CDR3 is TGTGCCAGCACAGGTGACCATGGCTACACCTTC. It codes for CASTGDHGYTF.

The V gene is TRBV7-3, the J gene TRBJ2-7; D not certain. The CDR3 sequence is 14 residues long. In germline, CDR1 is SGHTA, CDR2 FQGTGA. V was clipped by 0 bases and J by 2 bases, with 8 bases between them. This chain's CDR3 is CASSLTAGTYEQYF. CDR3 DNA: TGTGCCAGCAGCTTAACAGCAGGAACCTACGAGCAGTACTTC.

The rearrangement links TRBV20-1 to TRBJ1-5; TRBD1 is a possible D gene (6 bases). CDR3 length equals 12 residues. The V end lost 6 bases, the J end lost 11 bases, and 17 bases lay between the germline ends. Germline CDR1 is DFQATT and CDR2 is SNEGSKA (reference sequence). CDR3 protein: CSAGRGSETQHF. The DNA for the CDR3 is TGCAGTGCCGGGAGGGGGAGCGAGACCCAGCATTTT.

This clonotype was seen more than once but under ten times. The J gene is TRBJ2-7, the V gene TRBV5-1; the D gene is possibly TRBD1 (6 bases). V was cut by 5 bases and J by 5 bases, with 8 bases left in between. CDR1 is SGHRS and CDR2 is YFSETQ in the germline V gene. This CDR3 has 11 residues. The CDR3 spells CASSTGHEQYF. As DNA, the CDR3 is TGCGCCAGCAGTACAGGGCACGAGCAGTACTTC.